Shown below are 27 T cell receptor beta chains from a single sample sequenced in a study of graft-versus-host responses after intestinal transplantation. Repertoires were generated with immunoSEQ multiplex PCR, while TCRdb's copy carries only in-frame clones and drops some. The table includes 15,000 to 20,000 clones, 80% detected once. The graft tissue was processed, and this released both intraepithelial and lamina propria lymphocytes. The specimen comprised ileum tissue, sampled about 14 weeks after intestinal transplant. The receptors here all came from a human patient who received an intestinal transplant, so some T cells may come from the graft donor.

The V gene is TRBV4-1, the J gene TRBJ2-5; weak D call: TRBD1 (5 bases). Germline lookup yields CDR1 MGHRA and CDR2 YSYEKL. Trimming removed 5 bases at V and 4 bases at J, with 20 bases between. The length of the CDR3 is 16 residues. Here the CDR3 DNA reads TGCGCCAGCAGCAGTAGGGGCACCCTAGACCTAGAGACCCAGTACTTC. Its protein product is CASSSRGTLDLETQYF.

The rearrangement links TRBV27 to TRBJ2-5, with 13 bases aligning to TRBD2. CDR1 MNHEY and CDR2 SMNVEV come from the germline V gene (reference sequence). The V segment lost 3 bases and the J segment 5 bases; nucleotides outside the gene matches: 6. The CDR3 length is 16 residues. CDR3 DNA: TGTGCCAGCAGTTTCGGGACTAGCGGGAAGGTTGAGACCCAGTACTTC. Translation: CASSFGTSGKVETQYF.

The chain couples TRBV5-6 to TRBJ2-5; D is perhaps TRBD1 (8 bases). V lost 4 bases, J lost 1 base, and 20 bases lay in between. The CDR3 consists of 17 residues. CDR1 SGHDT and CDR2 YYEEEE come from the germline V gene. The CDR3 loop reads CASSRLKDREGQETQYF. The CDR3 region has the DNA TGTGCCAGCAGCCGATTAAAGGACAGGGAGGGCCAAGAGACCCAGTACTTC.

The chain couples TRBV18 to TRBJ1-3; possibly TRBD1 for D (5 bases). From germline, CDR1 is KGHSH and CDR2 LQKENI. This CDR3 contains 16 residues. V dropped 3 bases and J dropped 0 bases, with 12 bases sitting between them. The CDR3 DNA is TGTGCCAGCTCACCCTCCTGGGGGGGCTCTGGAAACACCATATATTTT. Its translation: CASSPSWGGSGNTIYF.

V gene TRBV14 combines with J gene TRBJ2-7; 11 bases align to TRBD2. The CDR3 consists of 15 residues. V shed 5 bases, J shed 2 bases, and the junction held 5 bases outside the gene matches. Germline lookup yields CDR1 SGHDN and CDR2 FVKESK. CDR3 amino acids: CASSEGLAGTYEQYF. CDR3 coding DNA: TGTGCCAGCAGCGAAGGACTAGCGGGTACCTACGAGCAGTACTTC. Variable domain in full (rest from reference TRBV14 and TRBJ2-7): EAGVTQFPSHSVIEKGQTVTLRCDPISGHDNLYWYRRVMGKEIKFLLHFVKESKQDESGMPNNRFLAERTGGTYSTLKVQPAELEDSGVYFCASSEGLAGTYEQYFGPGTRLTVT.

V gene TRBV9 combines with J gene TRBJ2-7; D may be TRBD2 (5 bases). The CDR3 runs 12 residues. The V end was cut by 0 bases, the J end by 5 bases, with 6 bases between. In germline, CDR1 is SGDLS, CDR2 YYNGEE. The CDR3: CASSVDGDEQYF. The DNA for the CDR3 is TGTGCCAGCAGCGTAGACGGGGACGAGCAGTACTTC.

The CDR3 reads CASSSFGWDEQFF. DNA of the CDR3: TGTGCCAGCAGCTCTTTTGGGTGGGATGAGCAGTTCTTC. The chain recombines TRBV7-3 with TRBJ2-1; unclear D gene. This CDR3 is 13 amino acids long. The V gene's germline CDR1 is SGHTA and CDR2 FQGTGA. Trimming removed 4 bases at V and 8 bases at J, with 12 bases between.

V usage is TRBV9 and J usage is TRBJ2-3, with a weak D call TRBD2 (6 bases). Germline CDR1 is SGDLS and CDR2 is YYNGEE. CDR3 length equals 15 residues. The germline V and J ends were trimmed by 0 bases and 4 bases, with 12 bases remaining between them. In DNA form, the CDR3 reads TGTGCCAGCAGCGTAGGCGGGAAGACCGCAGATACGCAGTATTTT. Translated, it gives CASSVGGKTADTQYF. Combining the CDR3 with reference TRBV9 and TRBJ2-3 gives the whole variable domain DSGVTQTPKHLITATGQRVTLRCSPRSGDLSVYWYQQSLDQGLQFLIQYYNGEERAKGNILERFSAQQFPDLHSELNLSSLELGDSALYFCASSVGGKTADTQYFGPGTRLTVL.

The CDR3 loop reads CASRALGTLATYEQYF. CDR3 bases: TGCGCCAGCCGAGCCCTTGGGACACTCGCTACCTACGAGCAGTACTTC. The chain couples TRBV4-1 to TRBJ2-7, with D tentatively TRBD1 (6 bases). Germline CDR1 reads MGHRA; CDR2 reads YSYEKL. V lost 8 bases and J lost 2, with 22 bases in between. The CDR3 sequence is 16 residues long.

The rearrangement links TRBV9 to TRBJ2-5; the match to TRBD1 covers 8 bases. CDR3 length: 14 residues. The V and J ends lost 4 bases and 5 bases, in that order; junction bases with no gene match: 7. From germline, CDR1 is SGDLS and CDR2 YYNGEE. This chain's CDR3 is CASSKRDRGETQYF. As DNA, the CDR3 is TGTGCCAGCAGCAAACGAGACAGGGGTGAGACCCAGTACTTC.

The chain couples TRBV5-1 to TRBJ1-1; D is uncertain. Germline V gene sequence: CDR1 SGHRS, CDR2 YFSETQ. V was trimmed by 6 bases and J by 11 bases, leaving 17 bases between them. There are 12 residues in the CDR3. This chain's CDR3 is CASTQKEPDAFF. The CDR3 DNA is TGCGCCAGCACCCAGAAGGAGCCGGACGCTTTCTTT.

The CDR3 nucleotides are TGTGCCAGCAGCGCGGGACTAGCGAATGAGCAGTTCTTC. Translation: CASSAGLANEQFF. The chain joins TRBV7-2 to TRBJ2-1; 10 bases align to TRBD2. The CDR3 length is 13 residues. Per the germline V gene, CDR1 is SGHTA and CDR2 is FQGNSA. Trimming took 5 bases from V and 7 from J; bases not matched to a gene: 2.

There are a few counts of this clone. This chain links TRBV7-3 with TRBJ1-2, with TRBD1 matching over 8 bases. V lost 5 bases and J lost 6; bases outside the gene matches: 17. Germline loops: CDR1 SGHTA, CDR2 FQGTGA. This CDR3 has 17 residues. The CDR3 bases are TGTGCCAGCAGCCCTTGGACAGGGAGGGAGTTGGGGGATGGCTACACCTTC. Protein product: CASSPWTGRELGDGYTF.

This sequence joins TRBV6-4 and TRBJ2-7; 10 nucleotides match TRBD2. CDR1 and CDR2 from the germline V gene are MRHNA and SNTAGT. The ends lost 2 bases at V and 4 bases at J; junction bases unmatched: 5. The CDR3 has 15 amino acids. The CDR3 reads CASSDGKREGYEQYF. CDR3 DNA sequence: TGTGCCAGCAGTGACGGGAAGCGGGAGGGGTACGAGCAGTACTTC.

The rearrangement links TRBV30 to TRBJ2-5, with D possibly TRBD2 on 5 matching bases. Germline lookup yields CDR1 GTSNPN and CDR2 SVGIG (reference sequence). This CDR3 is built from 13 residues. V was pared by 3 bases and J by 6 bases, with 14 bases between. The CDR3 spells CAWRGPSLQTQYF. In nucleotides, the CDR3 is TGTGCCTGGAGGGGCCCTAGCTTGCAGACCCAGTACTTC.

This clone came up once. One end of the junction fails to match germline, which may point to a read error. The chain recombines TRBV28 with TRBJ2-7; D call uncertain. The CDR3 is 14 amino acids. In germline, CDR1 is MDHEN, CDR2 SYDVKM. The chain's CDR3 is CASTHPQEPYEQCF. The CDR3 nucleotides are TGTGCCAGCACCCACCCCCAGGAACCCTACGAGCAGTGCTTC.

The J gene is TRBJ1-1, the V gene TRBV15; TRBD1 matches 8 bases. V dropped 1 base and J dropped 0; count of bases not matched to a gene: 1. CDR3 length: 15 residues. The germline V gene encodes CDR1 LNHNV and CDR2 YYDKDF (reference sequence). The CDR3 DNA is TGTGCCACCAGCAGAGGACAGGGGTTGAACACTGAAGCTTTCTTT. Translation: CATSRGQGLNTEAFF.

The gene calls are TRBV27 and TRBJ2-3; D ambiguous. The germline V and J ends were trimmed by 7 bases and 4 bases, with 9 bases remaining between them. CDR1 is MNHEY, CDR2 SMNVEV, per germline (reference sequence). The CDR3 has 12 residues. CDR3 sequence (DNA): TGTGCCAGCACCAACCTTGCAGATACGCAGTATTTT. As protein: CASTNLADTQYF.

The rearrangement joins TRBV15 to TRBJ1-2, with D possibly TRBD1 on 5 matching bases. The CDR3 has 15 residues. The V gene lost 1 base and the J gene lost 2 bases, with 11 bases spanning the gap. CDR1 is LNHNV, CDR2 YYDKDF, per germline (reference sequence). The CDR3 DNA reads as TGTGCCACCAGCAGAGGGACACCGAGAAACTATGGCTACACCTTC. The encoded protein is CATSRGTPRNYGYTF.

In its sample, this clone was seen a few times. V is TRBV21-1 and J is TRBJ2-7; whether TRBD1, the table's D call, matches the DNA was not checked. TRBV21-1 is shown as a pseudogene. The CDR3 runs to 16 residues. This chain's CDR3 is CASSNPRQTTSYEQYF. The CDR3 region has the DNA TGTGCCAGCAGCAACCCGCGACAGACAACCTCCTACGAGCAGTACTTC.

The chain has TRBV10-3 and TRBJ2-3; 10 nucleotides match TRBD1. J lost 2 bases, V lost 5 bases, and 1 base had no gene match. CDR1 ENHRY and CDR2 SYGVKD come from the germline V gene. The CDR3 extends over 14 amino acids. The CDR3 here is CAISRQGATDTQYF. The CDR3 DNA reads TGTGCCATCAGTAGACAGGGGGCCACAGATACGCAGTATTTT.

This clone showed up just a few times. The chain employs TRBV6-5 and TRBJ2-3; no clear D. The germline gives CDR1 MNHEY, CDR2 SVGAGI. With 4 bases removed from V and 4 bases from J, the gap between germline ends came to 6 bases. The CDR3 covers 12 residues. The CDR3 DNA follows: TGTGCCAGCAGTTCTTCCCCAGATACGCAGTATTTT. It encodes CASSSSPDTQYF.

This chain uses TRBV4-1 with TRBJ2-1, with TRBD1 as a possible D gene (5 bases). The CDR3 consists of 17 residues. Germline V lookup: CDR1 MGHRA, CDR2 YSYEKL. V lost 3 bases and J 6 bases, leaving 21 bases between the germline ends. The CDR3 coding sequence is TGCGCCAGCAGCCATGTAAGCTCTTTAGGGGCGTTCAATGAGCAGTTCTTC. Residues: CASSHVSSLGAFNEQFF.

J is TRBJ1-6 and V is TRBV6-6; D gene ambiguous. Per germline, CDR1 MNHNY and CDR2 SVGAGI (reference sequence). The CDR3 covers 13 residues. The V end was cut by 5 bases, the J end by 9 bases, with 11 bases between. CDR3 coding DNA: TGTGCCAGCAGTCCTGTGGGCCTTTCACCCCTCCACTTT. It specifies CASSPVGLSPLHF.

This chain joins TRBV7-3 and TRBJ1-1; maybe TRBD1 (5 bases). The CDR3 has 15 residues. V lost 1 base, J lost 1 base, and 10 bases lay in between. Germline-derived CDR1 and CDR2 are SGHTA and FQGTGA. The CDR3 spells CASSLRGGANTEAFF. CDR3 DNA sequence: TGTGCCAGCAGCTTAAGGGGCGGGGCGAACACTGAAGCTTTCTTT.

The V and J genes are TRBV15 and TRBJ1-1; 7 bases line up with TRBD1. Per the germline V gene, CDR1 is LNHNV and CDR2 is YYDKDF (reference sequence). Trimming at V came to 0 bases and at J to 7 bases, leaving 11 bases not matched to a gene. CDR3 length equals 16 residues. This CDR3 is CATSREMSGQKREAFF. Here the CDR3 DNA reads TGTGCCACCAGCAGAGAGATGTCGGGACAGAAACGTGAAGCTTTCTTT.

The V and J genes are TRBV6-5 and TRBJ1-1; D perhaps matches TRBD1 (6 bases). V shed 7 bases and J shed 0 bases, with 12 bases lying between them. Germline-derived CDR1 and CDR2 are MNHEY and SVGAGI. This CDR3 comprises 14 residues. The CDR3 protein is CASNTHRVNTEAFF. The CDR3 DNA sequence: TGTGCCAGCAACACCCACAGGGTGAACACTGAAGCTTTCTTT.